The T cell receptor (beta chain) described here comes from a study of Ad26.COV2.S vaccination and SARS-CoV-2 variants. About the research overall: The donor belonged to the COV1001 Ad26.COV2.S trial arm. Intramuscular Ad26.COV2.S at 5x10^10 or 1x10^11 viral particles.

Overall study findings and caveats: Non-spike TCR breadth was similar in vaccine and placebo recipients. Analyses that measured TCR breadth and depth may have underestimated total T cell responses.

The protocol was immunoSEQ multiplex PCR, while the TCRdb copy is restricted to in-frame clones and leaves out a portion. The sample lists approximately 500,000 clones; 87% were seen once. Germline values: CDR1 SQVTM, CDR2 ANQGSEA. V lost 6 bases and J lost 6; bases outside the gene matches: 6. The CDR3 has 13 amino acids. Regarding this clone: Its target is not known.

Treatment reported: 15 to 20 received Ad26.COV2.S at low or high dose, single or two shots; several received placebo; per-sample allocation not given. Sampling was performed 63 days after the first vaccine or placebo injection. This sequence originates from a person aged 18 to 65 who received the Ad26.COV2.S COVID-19 vaccine or a placebo. The chain combines TRBV29-1 with TRBJ2-7; 12 bases align to TRBD2. The sequencing used peripheral blood, collected in a trial of Ad26.COV2.S vaccine versus placebo. For the CDR3, the DNA is TGCAGCGTCGCTAGCGGGAGGGCTGGCGAGCAGTACTTC. It yields the protein CSVASGRAGEQYF.